This TCR beta chain was documented in a study of regulatory T cells in long-lasting Graves disease. As for the study in general: Graves' patients (newly diagnosed) had been on antithyroid drugs under 3 months.

Germline CDR1 is SGHAT and CDR2 is FQNNGV. The CDR3 covers 19 residues. The time point denotes: newly diagnosed GD, antithyroid drugs for less than 3 months. After RNA was extracted from PBMCs, the TCR library was made from it. With iRepertoire HTBI primers and Arm-PCR of CDR3 regions, TCR beta libraries were built. TCRdb used MiXCR to reprocess the multiplex PCR reads, holding one entry per CDR3 protein. This table has around 250,000 distinct CDR3 sequences, roughly 18% appearing once. Comment on this clonotype: With a far larger clone one base away, a read error is the likely cause.

These data are also associated with another study on T cells in Graves' hyperthyroidism and ophthalmopathy. That investigation notes: A first-round RT-PCR of the TCR CDR3 used the HTBI primer set. Most expanded thyroid clonotypes above 0.001 also appeared in blood.

The V gene is TRBV11-2, the J gene TRBJ2-1; 8 positions match TRBD2. This specimen consisted of peripheral blood mononuclear cells (PBMCs), obtained at new diagnosis, from a patient treated with antithyroid drugs. The sequence came from a woman aged 25 to 45 with Graves disease. The CDR3 loop is CASSFRGGPSSSSYDEQFF. The CDR3 DNA reads as TGTGCCAGCAGCTTCCGCGGGGGGCCGAGCTCAAGCTCCTACGATGAGCAGTTCTTC. The full variable domain, in which reference TRBV11-2 and TRBJ2-1 provide the parts outside the CDR3, is EAGVAQSPRYKIIEKRQSVAFWCNPISGHATLYWYQQILGQGPKLLIQFQNNGVVDDSQLPKDRFSAERLKGVDSTLKIQPAKLEDSAVYLCASSFRGGPSSSSYDEQFFGPGTRLTVL.